A selection of T cell receptor beta chains follows, all from one sample in a study of blood T cell repertoires in COVID-19. Profiling relied on immunoSEQ multiplex PCR, and the TCRdb table lists in-frame clones only, not all of them. Of tens of thousands of clones listed, about 83% were seen once; the top ten hold around 6.6%. The material sequenced was peripheral blood. The receptor set was obtained from a human donor in a cohort sampled during active COVID-19. The CDR3 runs from the conserved cysteine through the conserved F or W. A D gene is named only where the DNA matches it firmly. Clone sizes are given selectively: once, few, many, or a class where the clone is expanded.

d_gene	v_gene	j_gene	abundance	CDR3aa	CDR3nt
-	TRBV19	TRBJ2-2	-	CASSTGQNTGELFF	TGTGCCAGTAGTACAGGGCAGAACACCGGGGAGCTGTTTTTT
TRBD1	TRBV10-3	TRBJ2-3	-	CAISESANRGYDTQYF	TGTGCCATCAGTGAGTCGGCGAACAGGGGGTATGATACGCAGTATTTT
TRBD2	TRBV7-2	TRBJ2-7	-	CASSRMAGGGIYEQYF	TGTGCCAGCAGCCGCATGGCGGGGGGCGGTATTTACGAGCAGTACTTC
-	TRBV5-1	TRBJ1-1	-	CASRLGGRETEAFF	TGCGCCAGCAGGCTGGGGGGAAGAGAAACTGAAGCTTTCTTT
-	TRBV11-2	TRBJ1-5	-	CASSLDSGENQPQHF	TGTGCCAGCAGCTTAGATTCAGGGGAGAATCAGCCCCAGCATTTT
-	TRBV6-6	TRBJ2-7	many	CASSRPRNEQYF	TGTGCCAGCAGCCGCCCTAGGAACGAGCAGTACTTC
-	TRBV6-5	TRBJ2-1	-	CASSRGQSSYNEQFF	TGTGCCAGCAGCCGAGGACAAAGCTCCTACAATGAGCAGTTCTTC
TRBD1	TRBV5-1	TRBJ2-3	-	CASSGGGTGRYTQYF	TGCGCCAGCAGCGGGGGCGGGACAGGGAGATATACGCAGTATTTT
TRBD1	TRBV2	TRBJ1-1	few	CASSEALVGTGNEAFF	TGTGCCAGCAGTGAAGCGCTTGTAGGGACAGGAAATGAAGCTTTCTTT
-	TRBV5-1	TRBJ2-3	-	CASSGTGDTSTDTQYF	TGCGCCAGCAGCGGTACAGGAGATACTAGCACAGATACGCAGTATTTT